Presented here are 3 T cell receptor beta chains from one specimen sequenced in a study of cytomegalovirus exposure and HLA in healthy donors. With 60 Vbeta and 13 Jbeta primers, the PCR was carried out. Some clones are missing from TCRdb's copy, which holds only in-frame ones; the method was immunoSEQ multiplex PCR. The sample records 100,000 or so clones, more than 60% being singletons. Sequencing input: PBMCs. These TCRs come from a woman younger than 35 in good health and CMV-seropositive.

The chain couples TRBV14 to TRBJ2-7, with a tentative D call TRBD2 (6 bases). Germline V gene sequence: CDR1 SGHDN, CDR2 FVKESK. This CDR3 comprises 19 residues. Trimming removed 4 bases at V and 1 base at J, with 26 bases between. The CDR3 region is CASSRGGGTGWGVSYEQYF. CDR3 DNA sequence: TGTGCCAGCAGCCGAGGAGGTGGTACGGGTTGGGGGGTTTCCTACGAGCAGTACTTC.

The chain uses TRBV7-9 and TRBJ2-3, with a tentative D call TRBD2 (7 bases). CDR3 length equals 16 residues. Trimming took 4 bases from V and 0 from J, leaving 14 bases between them. Germline V CDR1 and CDR2: SEHNR, FQNEAQ (reference sequence). The CDR3 loop reads CASSSRGRGSTDTQYF. The CDR3 DNA sequence: TGTGCCAGCAGCTCTAGAGGGAGGGGGAGCACAGATACGCAGTATTTT. Looking up the rest from reference TRBV7-9 and TRBJ2-3 gives the full variable domain: DTGVSQNPRHKITKRGQNVTFRCDPISEHNRLYWYRQTLGQGPEFLTYFQNEAQLEKSRLLSDRFSAERPKGSFSTLEIQRTEQGDSAMYLCASSSRGRGSTDTQYFGPGTRLTVL.

This clone has just one count. An end of the junction does not agree with germline; a read error may underlie this. The chain uses TRBV30 and TRBJ1-3; perhaps TRBD1 as D (5 bases). Germline CDR1 GTSNPN, CDR2 SVGIG (reference sequence). This CDR3 is built from 15 residues. DNA for the CDR3: TGTGCCTGGACTCGGGAGTCTTTTAGGGGAAAAACCATATATTTT. It encodes CAWTRESFRGKTIYF.